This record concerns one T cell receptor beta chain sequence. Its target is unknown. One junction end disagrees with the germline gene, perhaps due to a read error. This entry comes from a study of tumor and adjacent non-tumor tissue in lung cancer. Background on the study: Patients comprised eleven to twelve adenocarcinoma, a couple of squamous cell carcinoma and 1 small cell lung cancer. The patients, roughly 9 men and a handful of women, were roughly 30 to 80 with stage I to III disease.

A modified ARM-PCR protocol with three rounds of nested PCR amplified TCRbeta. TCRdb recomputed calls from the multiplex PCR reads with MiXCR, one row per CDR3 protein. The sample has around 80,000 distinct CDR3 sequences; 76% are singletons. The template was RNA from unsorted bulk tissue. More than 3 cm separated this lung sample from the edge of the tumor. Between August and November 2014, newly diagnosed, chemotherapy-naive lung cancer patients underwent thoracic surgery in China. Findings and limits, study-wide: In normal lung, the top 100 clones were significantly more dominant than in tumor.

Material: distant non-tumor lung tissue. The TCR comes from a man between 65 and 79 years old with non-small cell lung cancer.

CDR3 residues: CANSLGTGYGYTF. In DNA, the CDR3 is TGTGCCAACAGTTTAGGGACAGGTTATGGCTACACCTTC. V usage is TRBV28 and J usage is TRBJ1-2; 8 bases are shared with TRBD1. CDR1 and CDR2 (germline): MDHEN, SYDVKM. CDR3 size: 13 residues.